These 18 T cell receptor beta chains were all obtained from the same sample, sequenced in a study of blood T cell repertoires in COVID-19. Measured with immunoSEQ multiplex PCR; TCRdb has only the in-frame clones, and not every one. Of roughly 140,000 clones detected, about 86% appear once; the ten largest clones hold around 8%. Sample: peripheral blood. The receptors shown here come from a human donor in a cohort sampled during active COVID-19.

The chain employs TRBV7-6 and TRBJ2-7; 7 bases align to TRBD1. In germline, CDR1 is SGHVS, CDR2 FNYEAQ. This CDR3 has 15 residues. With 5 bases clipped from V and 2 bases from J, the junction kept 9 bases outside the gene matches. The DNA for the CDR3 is TGTGCCAGCAGCCGGACAGGCCTACCCCCCTACGAGCAGTACTTC. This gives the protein CASSRTGLPPYEQYF.

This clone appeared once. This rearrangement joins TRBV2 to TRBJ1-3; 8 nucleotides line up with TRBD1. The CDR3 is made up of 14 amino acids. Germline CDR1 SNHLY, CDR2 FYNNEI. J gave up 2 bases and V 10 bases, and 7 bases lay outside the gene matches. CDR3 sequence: CATHRGWAGNTIYF. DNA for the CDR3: TGTGCCACGCACAGGGGGTGGGCTGGAAACACCATATATTTT.

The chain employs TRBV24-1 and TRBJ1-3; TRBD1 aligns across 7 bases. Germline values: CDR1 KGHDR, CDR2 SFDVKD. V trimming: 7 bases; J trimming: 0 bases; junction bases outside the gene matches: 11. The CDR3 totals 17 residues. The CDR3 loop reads CATRTFGGQSSGNTIYF. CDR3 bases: TGTGCCACCAGGACCTTTGGGGGACAGAGCTCTGGAAACACCATATATTTT.

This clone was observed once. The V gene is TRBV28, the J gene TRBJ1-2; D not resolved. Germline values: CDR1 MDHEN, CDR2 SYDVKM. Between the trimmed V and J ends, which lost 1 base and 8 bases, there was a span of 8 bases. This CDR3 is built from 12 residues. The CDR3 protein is CASSLSSGGYTF. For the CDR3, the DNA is TGTGCCAGCAGTTTATCTAGTGGCGGCTACACCTTC.

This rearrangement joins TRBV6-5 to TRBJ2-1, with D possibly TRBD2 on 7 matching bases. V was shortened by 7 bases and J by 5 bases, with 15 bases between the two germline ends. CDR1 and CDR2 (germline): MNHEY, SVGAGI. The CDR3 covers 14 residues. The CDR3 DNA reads TGTGCCAGCAACGTGGGGGGGGCCGACAATGAGCAGTTCTTC. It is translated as CASNVGGADNEQFF.

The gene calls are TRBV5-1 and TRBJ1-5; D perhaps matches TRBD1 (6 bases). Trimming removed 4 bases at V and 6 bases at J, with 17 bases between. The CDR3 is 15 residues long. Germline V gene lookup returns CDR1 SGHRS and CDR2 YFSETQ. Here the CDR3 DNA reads TGCGCCAGCAGCCTAAAATCAGGGGACGCTCAGCCCCAGCATTTT. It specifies CASSLKSGDAQPQHF. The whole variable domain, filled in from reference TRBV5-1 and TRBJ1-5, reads KAGVTQTPRYLIKTRGQQVTLSCSPISGHRSVSWYQQTPGQGLQFLFEYFSETQRNKGNFPGRFSGRQFSNSRSEMNVSTLELGDSALYLCASSLKSGDAQPQHFGDGTRLSIL.

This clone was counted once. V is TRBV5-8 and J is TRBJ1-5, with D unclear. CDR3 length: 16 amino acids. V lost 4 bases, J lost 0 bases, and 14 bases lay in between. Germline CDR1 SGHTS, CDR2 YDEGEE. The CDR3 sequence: CASSPTRGNSNQPQHF. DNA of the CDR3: TGTGCCAGCAGCCCCACGCGGGGAAATAGCAATCAGCCCCAGCATTTT.

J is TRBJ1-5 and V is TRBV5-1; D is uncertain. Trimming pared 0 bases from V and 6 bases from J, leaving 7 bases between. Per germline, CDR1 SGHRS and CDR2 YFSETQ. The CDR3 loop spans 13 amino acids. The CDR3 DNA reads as TGCGCCAGCAGCTTGGGGGGAGGTCAGCCCCAGCATTTT. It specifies CASSLGGGQPQHF.

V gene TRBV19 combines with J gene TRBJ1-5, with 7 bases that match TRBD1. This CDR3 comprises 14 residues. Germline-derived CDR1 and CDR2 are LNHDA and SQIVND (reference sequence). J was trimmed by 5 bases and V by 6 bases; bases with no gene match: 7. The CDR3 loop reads CASSFSGGHQPQHF. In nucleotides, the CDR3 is TGTGCCAGTAGCTTCTCAGGGGGTCATCAGCCCCAGCATTTT.

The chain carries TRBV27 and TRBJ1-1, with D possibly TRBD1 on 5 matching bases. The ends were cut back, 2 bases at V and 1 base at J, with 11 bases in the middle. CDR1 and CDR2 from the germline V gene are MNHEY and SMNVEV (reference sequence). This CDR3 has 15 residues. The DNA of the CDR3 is TGTGCCAGCAGTTTAAGGGGCCTGAAGAACACTGAAGCTTTCTTT. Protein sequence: CASSLRGLKNTEAFF.

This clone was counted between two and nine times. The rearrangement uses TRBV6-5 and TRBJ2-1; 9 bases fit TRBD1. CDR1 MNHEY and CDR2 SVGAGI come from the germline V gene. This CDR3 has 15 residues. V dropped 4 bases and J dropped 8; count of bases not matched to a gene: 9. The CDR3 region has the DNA TGTGCCAGCAGTTCACCCGGGACAGGGCTCGATGAGCAGTTCTTC. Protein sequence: CASSSPGTGLDEQFF.

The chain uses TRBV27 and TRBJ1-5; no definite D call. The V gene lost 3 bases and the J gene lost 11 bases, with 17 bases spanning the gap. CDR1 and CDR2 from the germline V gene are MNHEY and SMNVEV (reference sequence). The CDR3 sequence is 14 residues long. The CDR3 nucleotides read TGTGCCAGCAGTTTGTCGGTACGAATAGAGGCCCAGCATTTT. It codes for CASSLSVRIEAQHF.

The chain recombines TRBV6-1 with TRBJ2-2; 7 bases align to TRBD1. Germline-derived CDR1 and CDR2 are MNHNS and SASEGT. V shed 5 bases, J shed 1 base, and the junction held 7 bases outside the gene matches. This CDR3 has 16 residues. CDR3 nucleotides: TGTGCCAGCAGTAAAGAGGACAGGTTGAACACCGGGGAGCTGTTTTTT. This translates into CASSKEDRLNTGELFF.

The CDR3 here is CASSWRTVDYGYTF. The CDR3 DNA follows: TGTGCCAGCAGCTGGCGGACAGTCGATTATGGCTACACCTTC. The chain joins TRBV7-2 to TRBJ1-2; a possible D gene is TRBD1 (6 bases). CDR1 SGHTA and CDR2 FQGNSA come from the germline V gene. V was pared by 4 bases and J by 5 bases, with 14 bases between. This CDR3 contains 14 residues.

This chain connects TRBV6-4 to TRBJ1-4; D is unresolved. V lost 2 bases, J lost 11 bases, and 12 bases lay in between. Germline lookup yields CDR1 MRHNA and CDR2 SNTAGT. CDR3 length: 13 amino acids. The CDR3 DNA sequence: TGTGCCAGCAGTGACCCGGGGTATAGGAAACTGTTTTTT. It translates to CASSDPGYRKLFF.

CDR3 protein: CASSPWTGNYEQYF. CDR3 nucleotide sequence: TGCGCCAGCAGCCCCTGGACAGGAAACTACGAGCAGTACTTC. The chain employs TRBV5-1 and TRBJ2-7, with 7 nucleotides matching TRBD1. This CDR3 has 14 amino acids. CDR1 SGHRS and CDR2 YFSETQ come from the germline V gene. J was trimmed by 3 bases and V by 4 bases; bases with no gene match: 7.

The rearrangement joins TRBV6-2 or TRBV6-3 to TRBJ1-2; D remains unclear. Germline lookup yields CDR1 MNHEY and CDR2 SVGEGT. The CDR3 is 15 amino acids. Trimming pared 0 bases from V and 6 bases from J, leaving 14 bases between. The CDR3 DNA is TGTGCCAGCAGTTACTCGAGGTTTAAGGAGGATGGCTACACCTTC. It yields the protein CASSYSRFKEDGYTF.

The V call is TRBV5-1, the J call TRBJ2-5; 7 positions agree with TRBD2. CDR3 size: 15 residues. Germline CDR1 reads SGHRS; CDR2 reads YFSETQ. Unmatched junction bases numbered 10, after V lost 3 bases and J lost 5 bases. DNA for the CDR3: TGCGCCAGCAGCTCAAATCAGTGGGGGGGTGAGACCCAGTACTTC. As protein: CASSSNQWGGETQYF.